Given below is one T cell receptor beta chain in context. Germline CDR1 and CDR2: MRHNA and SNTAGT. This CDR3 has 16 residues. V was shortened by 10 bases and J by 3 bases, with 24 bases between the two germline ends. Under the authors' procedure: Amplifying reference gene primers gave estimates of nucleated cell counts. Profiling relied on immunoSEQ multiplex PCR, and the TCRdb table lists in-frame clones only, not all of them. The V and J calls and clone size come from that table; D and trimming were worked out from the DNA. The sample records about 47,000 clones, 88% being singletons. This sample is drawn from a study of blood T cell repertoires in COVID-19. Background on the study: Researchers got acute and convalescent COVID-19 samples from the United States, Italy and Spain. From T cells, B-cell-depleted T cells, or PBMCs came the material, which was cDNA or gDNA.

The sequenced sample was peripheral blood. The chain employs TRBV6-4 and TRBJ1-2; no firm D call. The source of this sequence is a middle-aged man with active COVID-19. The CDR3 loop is CATSQHPPGRDYGYTF. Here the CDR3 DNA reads TGTGCCACCTCACAGCACCCTCCGGGGAGAGACTATGGCTACACCTTC.